This T cell receptor beta chain was recovered during a study of technical replicates of blood from a few donors. The data were produced by immunoSEQ multiplex PCR, yet TCRdb's version contains in-frame clones alone and is incomplete. The table lists some 62,000 clones, about 89% of them singletons. This CDR3 region has 19 residues. The V gene end was trimmed by 4 bases and the J gene end by 0 bases; junction bases not matched to a gene: 13. CDR1 is SNHLY and CDR2 is FYNNEI in the germline V gene. The TCR comes from a human donor in good health. Some clones in this sample may be carry-over from other donors' samples. The chain employs TRBV2 and TRBJ2-1, with TRBD2 matching over 9 bases. The sequenced material came from PBMCs. The CDR3 DNA reads as TGTGCCAGCAGTGTGCCCAGCGGGGGGTTCGCTAGCTCCTACAATGAGCAGTTCTTC. Amino acid sequence: CASSVPSGGFASSYNEQFF.